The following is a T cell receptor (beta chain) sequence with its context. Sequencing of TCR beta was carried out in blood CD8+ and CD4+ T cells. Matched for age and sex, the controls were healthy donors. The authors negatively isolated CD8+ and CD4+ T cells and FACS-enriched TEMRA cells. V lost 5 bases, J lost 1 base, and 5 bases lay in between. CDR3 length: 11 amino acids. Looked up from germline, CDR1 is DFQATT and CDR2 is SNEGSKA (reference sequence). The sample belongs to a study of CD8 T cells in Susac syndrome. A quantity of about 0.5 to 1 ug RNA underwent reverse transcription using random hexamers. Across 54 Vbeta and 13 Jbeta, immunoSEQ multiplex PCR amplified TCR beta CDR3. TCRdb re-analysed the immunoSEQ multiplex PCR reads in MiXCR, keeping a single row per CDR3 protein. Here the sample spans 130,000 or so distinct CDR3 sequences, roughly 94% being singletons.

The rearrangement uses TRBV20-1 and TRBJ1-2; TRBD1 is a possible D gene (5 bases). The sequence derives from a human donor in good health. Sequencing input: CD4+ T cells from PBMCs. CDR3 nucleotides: TGCAGTGCTGACAGTAACTATGGCTACACCTTC. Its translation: CSADSNYGYTF.